Detailed here is one TCR beta chain. Its cognate antigen is unknown. At sampling all donors were nominally healthy, likely with unrecorded immune exposures. The data were taken from a study of cytomegalovirus exposure and HLA in healthy donors. The study, taken as a whole, reports: The study flagged about 160 TCR beta chains as cytomegalovirus-associated. Most TCR sequences proved rare, with some public TCRs found in many donors.

The V gene's germline CDR1 is KGHSH and CDR2 LQKENI. V lost 3 bases, J lost 5 bases, and 5 bases stayed unmatched. This CDR3 is 15 amino acids long. PCR used 60 Vbeta primers and 13 Jbeta primers. Sequencing was performed with immunoSEQ multiplex PCR; in TCRdb, only in-frame clones are kept and a portion is missing. The data contain 150,000 to 200,000 clones, around 62% of them singletons. The sample taken for sequencing was PBMCs. The source is a man in his forties or fifties in good health and CMV-seronegative. The chain recombines TRBV18 with TRBJ2-1; 9 bases are a match to TRBD1. The CDR3: CASSPRDRGDNEQFF. The CDR3 DNA reads TGTGCCAGCTCACCGCGCGACAGGGGGGACAATGAGCAGTTCTTC.